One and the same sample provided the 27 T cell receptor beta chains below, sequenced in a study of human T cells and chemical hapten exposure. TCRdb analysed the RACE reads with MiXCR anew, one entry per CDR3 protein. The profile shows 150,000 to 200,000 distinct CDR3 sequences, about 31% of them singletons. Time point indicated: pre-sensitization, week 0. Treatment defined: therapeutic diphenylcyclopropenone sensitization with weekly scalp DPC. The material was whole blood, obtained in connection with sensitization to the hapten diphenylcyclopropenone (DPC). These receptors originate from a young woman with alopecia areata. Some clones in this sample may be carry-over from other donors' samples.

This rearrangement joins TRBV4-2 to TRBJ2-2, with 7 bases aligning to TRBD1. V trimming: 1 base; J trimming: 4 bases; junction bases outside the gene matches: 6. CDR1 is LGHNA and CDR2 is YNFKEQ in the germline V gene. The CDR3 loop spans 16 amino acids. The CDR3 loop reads CASSQATGLGTGELFF. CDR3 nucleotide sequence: TGTGCCAGCAGCCAAGCGACAGGGTTGGGCACCGGGGAGCTGTTTTTT.

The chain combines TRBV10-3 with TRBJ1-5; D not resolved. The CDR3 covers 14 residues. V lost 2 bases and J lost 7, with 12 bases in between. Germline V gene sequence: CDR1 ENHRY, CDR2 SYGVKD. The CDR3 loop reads CAISEGGSRQPQHF. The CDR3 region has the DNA TGTGCCATCAGTGAGGGCGGGTCACGGCAGCCCCAGCATTTT.

The CDR3: CASTPATSRVEQFF. In DNA, the CDR3 is TGTGCCAGCACCCCGGCAACTTCTCGGGTTGAGCAGTTCTTC. V gene TRBV5-6 combines with J gene TRBJ2-1; the D is unclear. The CDR3 has 14 amino acids. Trimming stripped 6 bases from V and 9 bases from J, with 19 bases between. Germline V CDR1 and CDR2: SGHDT, YYEEEE. The full variable domain, with the rest looked up from reference TRBV5-6 and TRBJ2-1, is DAGVTQSPTHLIKTRGQQVTLRCSPKSGHDTVSWYQQALGQGPQFIFQYYEEEERQRGNFPDRFSGHQFPNYSSELNVNALLLGDSALYLCASTPATSRVEQFFGPGTRLTVL.

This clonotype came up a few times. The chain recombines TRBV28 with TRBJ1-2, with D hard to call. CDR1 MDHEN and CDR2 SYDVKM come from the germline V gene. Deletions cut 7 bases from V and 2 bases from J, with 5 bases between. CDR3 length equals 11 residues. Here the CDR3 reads CASTSNYGYTF. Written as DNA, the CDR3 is TGTGCCAGCACGTCGAACTATGGCTACACCTTC.

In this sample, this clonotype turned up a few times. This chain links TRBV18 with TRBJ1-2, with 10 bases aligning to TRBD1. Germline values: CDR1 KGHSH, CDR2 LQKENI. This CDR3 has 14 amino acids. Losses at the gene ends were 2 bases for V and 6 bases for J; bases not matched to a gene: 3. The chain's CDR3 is CASSPSGQGNGYTF. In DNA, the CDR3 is TGTGCCAGCTCACCATCGGGACAGGGGAATGGCTACACCTTC.

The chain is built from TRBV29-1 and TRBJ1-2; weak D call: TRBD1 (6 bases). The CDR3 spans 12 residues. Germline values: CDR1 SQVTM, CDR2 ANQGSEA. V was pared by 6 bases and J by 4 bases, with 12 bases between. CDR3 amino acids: CSVATGSYGYTF. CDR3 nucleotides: TGCAGCGTGGCAACAGGGAGCTATGGCTACACCTTC.

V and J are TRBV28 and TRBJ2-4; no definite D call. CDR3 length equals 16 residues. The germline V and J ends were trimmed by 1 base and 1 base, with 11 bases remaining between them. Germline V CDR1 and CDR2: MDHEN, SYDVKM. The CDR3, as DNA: TGTGCCAGCAGTTTATCCGATTTACGGGCCAAAAACATTCAGTACTTC. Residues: CASSLSDLRAKNIQYF.

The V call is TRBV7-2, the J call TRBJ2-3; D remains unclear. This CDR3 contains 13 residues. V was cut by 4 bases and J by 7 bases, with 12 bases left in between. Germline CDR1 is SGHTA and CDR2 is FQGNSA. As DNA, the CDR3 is TGTGCCAGCAGCTCCCGAACCACCTATACGCAGTATTTT. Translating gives CASSSRTTYTQYF.

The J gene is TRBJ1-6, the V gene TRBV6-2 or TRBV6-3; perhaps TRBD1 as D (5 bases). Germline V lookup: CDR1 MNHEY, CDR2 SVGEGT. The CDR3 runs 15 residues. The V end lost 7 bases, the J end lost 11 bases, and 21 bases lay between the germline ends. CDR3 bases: TGTGCCAGCACCTACGCCCCAGGGAGGCGGGCACCCCTCCACTTT. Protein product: CASTYAPGRRAPLHF.

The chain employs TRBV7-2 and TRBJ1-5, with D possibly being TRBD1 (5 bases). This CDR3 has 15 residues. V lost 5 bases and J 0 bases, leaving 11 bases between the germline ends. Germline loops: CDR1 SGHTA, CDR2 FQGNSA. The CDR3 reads CASSPTDSSNQPQHF. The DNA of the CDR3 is TGTGCCAGCAGCCCGACAGACAGTAGCAATCAGCCCCAGCATTTT.

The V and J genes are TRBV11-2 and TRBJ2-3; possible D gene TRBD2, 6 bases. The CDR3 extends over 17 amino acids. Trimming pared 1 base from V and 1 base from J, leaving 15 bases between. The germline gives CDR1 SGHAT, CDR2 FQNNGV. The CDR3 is CASSLGGGGTGTDTQYF. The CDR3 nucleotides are TGTGCCAGCAGCTTAGGGGGTGGAGGGACGGGCACAGATACGCAGTATTTT.

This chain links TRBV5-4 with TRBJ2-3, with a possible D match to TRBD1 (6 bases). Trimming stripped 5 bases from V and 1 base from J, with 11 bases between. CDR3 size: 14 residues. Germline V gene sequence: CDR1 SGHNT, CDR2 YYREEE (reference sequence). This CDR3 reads CASRVGAGTDTQYF. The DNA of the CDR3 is TGTGCCAGCAGGGTGGGGGCTGGCACAGATACGCAGTATTTT.

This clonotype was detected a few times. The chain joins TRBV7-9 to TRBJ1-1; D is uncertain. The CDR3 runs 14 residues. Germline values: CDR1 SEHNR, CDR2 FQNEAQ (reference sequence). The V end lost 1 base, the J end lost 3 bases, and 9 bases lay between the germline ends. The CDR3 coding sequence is TGTGCCAGCAGCTTAGAGGGCAGCTACACTGAAGCTTTCTTT. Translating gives CASSLEGSYTEAFF.

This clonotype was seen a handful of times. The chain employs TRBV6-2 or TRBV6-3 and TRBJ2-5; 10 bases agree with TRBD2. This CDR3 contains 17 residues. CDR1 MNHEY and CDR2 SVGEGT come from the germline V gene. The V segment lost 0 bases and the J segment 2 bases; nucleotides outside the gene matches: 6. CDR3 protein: CASSYSGTSAVQETQYF. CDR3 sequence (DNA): TGTGCCAGCAGTTACTCCGGGACTAGCGCGGTACAAGAGACCCAGTACTTC.

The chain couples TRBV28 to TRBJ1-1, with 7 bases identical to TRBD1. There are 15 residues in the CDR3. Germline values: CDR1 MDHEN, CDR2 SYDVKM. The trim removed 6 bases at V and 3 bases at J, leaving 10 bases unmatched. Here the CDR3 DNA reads TGTGCCAGCAGCCCAACACAGGGGTCGGACACTGAAGCTTTCTTT. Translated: CASSPTQGSDTEAFF. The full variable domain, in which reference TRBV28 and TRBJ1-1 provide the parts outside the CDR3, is DVKVTQSSRYLVKRTGEKVFLECVQDMDHENMFWYRQDPGLGLRLIYFSYDVKMKEKGDIPEGYSVSREKKERFSLILESASTNQTSMYLCASSPTQGSDTEAFFGQGTRLTVV.

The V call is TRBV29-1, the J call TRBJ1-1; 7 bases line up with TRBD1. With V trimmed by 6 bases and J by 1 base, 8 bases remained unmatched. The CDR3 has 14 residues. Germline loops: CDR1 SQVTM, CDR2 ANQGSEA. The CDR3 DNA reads TGCAGCGTGGTCACCGGGACAGCGAACACTGAAGCTTTCTTT. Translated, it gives CSVVTGTANTEAFF.

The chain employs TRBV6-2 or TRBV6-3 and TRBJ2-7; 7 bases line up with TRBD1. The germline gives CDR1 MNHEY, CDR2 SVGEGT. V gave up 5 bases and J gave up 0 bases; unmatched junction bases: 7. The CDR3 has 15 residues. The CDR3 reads CASSRRDSSSYEQYF. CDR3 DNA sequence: TGTGCCAGCAGTCGCCGGGACAGCAGCTCCTACGAGCAGTACTTC.

CDR3 DNA sequence: TGTGCCAGCAGTTTAAGCAGGGGGGGGGACAATGAGCAGTTCTTC. It specifies CASSLSRGGDNEQFF. The chain joins TRBV12-3 or TRBV12-4 to TRBJ2-1, with D possibly being TRBD1 or TRBD2 (7 bases each). This CDR3 comprises 15 residues. V lost 2 bases and J lost 5, with 13 bases in between.

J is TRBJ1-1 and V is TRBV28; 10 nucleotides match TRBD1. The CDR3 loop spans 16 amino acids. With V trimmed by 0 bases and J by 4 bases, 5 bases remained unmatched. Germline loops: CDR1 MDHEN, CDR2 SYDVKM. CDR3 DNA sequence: TGTGCCAGCAGTTTATGGACAGGGGGCGTCGGCACTGAAGCTTTCTTT. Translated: CASSLWTGGVGTEAFF.

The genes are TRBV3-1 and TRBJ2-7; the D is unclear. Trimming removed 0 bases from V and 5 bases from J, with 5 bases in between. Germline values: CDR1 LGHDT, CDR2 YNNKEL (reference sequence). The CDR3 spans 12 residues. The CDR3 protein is CASSQDWDEQYF. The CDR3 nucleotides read TGTGCCAGCAGCCAAGATTGGGACGAGCAGTACTTC.

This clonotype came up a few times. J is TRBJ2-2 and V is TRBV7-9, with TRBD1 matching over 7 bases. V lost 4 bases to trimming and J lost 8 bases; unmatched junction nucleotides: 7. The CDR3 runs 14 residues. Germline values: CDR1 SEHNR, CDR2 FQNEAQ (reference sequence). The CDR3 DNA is TGTGCCAGCAGCTGGCGGACAGGCGGAGGGGAGCTGTTTTTT. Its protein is CASSWRTGGGELFF. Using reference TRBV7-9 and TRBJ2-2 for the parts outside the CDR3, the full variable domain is DTGVSQNPRHKITKRGQNVTFRCDPISEHNRLYWYRQTLGQGPEFLTYFQNEAQLEKSRLLSDRFSAERPKGSFSTLEIQRTEQGDSAMYLCASSWRTGGGELFFGEGSRLTVL.

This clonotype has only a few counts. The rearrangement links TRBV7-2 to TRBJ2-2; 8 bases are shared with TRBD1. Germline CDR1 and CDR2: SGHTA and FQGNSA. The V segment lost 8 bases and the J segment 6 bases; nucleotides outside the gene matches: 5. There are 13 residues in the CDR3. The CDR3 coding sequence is TGTGCCAGCCGGACAGGGTGGGCCGGGGAGCTGTTTTTT. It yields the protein CASRTGWAGELFF.

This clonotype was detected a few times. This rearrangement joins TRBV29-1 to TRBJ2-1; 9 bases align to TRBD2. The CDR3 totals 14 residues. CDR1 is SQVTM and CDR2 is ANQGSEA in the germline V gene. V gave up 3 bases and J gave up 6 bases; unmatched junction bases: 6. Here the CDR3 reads CSVDSGGLGNEQFF. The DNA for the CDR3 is TGCAGCGTTGACAGCGGGGGGTTAGGCAATGAGCAGTTCTTC.

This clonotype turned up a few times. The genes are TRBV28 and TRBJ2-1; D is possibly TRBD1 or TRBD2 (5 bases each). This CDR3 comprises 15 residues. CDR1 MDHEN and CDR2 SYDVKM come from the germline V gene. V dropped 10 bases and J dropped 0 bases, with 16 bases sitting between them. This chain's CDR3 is CATKNEGSSYNEQFF. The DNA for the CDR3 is TGTGCCACGAAGAACGAGGGGAGCTCCTACAATGAGCAGTTCTTC.

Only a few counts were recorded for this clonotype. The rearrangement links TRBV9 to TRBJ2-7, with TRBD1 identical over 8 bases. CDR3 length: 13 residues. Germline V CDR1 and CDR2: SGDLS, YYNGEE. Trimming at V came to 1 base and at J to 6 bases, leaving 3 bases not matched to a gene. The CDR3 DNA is TGTGCCAGCAGCGTAACAACAGGGGGCGAGCAGTACTTC. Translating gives CASSVTTGGEQYF.

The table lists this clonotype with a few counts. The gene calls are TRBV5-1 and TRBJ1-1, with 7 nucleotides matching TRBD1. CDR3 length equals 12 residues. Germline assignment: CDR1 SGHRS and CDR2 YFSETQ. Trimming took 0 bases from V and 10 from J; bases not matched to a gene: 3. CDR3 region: CASSLATGIAFF. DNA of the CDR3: TGCGCCAGCAGCTTGGCGACAGGGATAGCTTTCTTT. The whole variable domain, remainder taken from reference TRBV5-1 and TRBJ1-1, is KAGVTQTPRYLIKTRGQQVTLSCSPISGHRSVSWYQQTPGQGLQFLFEYFSETQRNKGNFPGRFSGRQFSNSRSEMNVSTLELGDSALYLCASSLATGIAFFGQGTRLTVV.

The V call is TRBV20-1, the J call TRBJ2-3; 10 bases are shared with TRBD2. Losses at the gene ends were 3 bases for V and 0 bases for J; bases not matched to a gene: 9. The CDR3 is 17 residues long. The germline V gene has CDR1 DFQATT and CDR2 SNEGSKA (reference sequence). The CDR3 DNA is TGCAGTGCTAGCCCCCCGGGACTAGCGTTTAGCACAGATACGCAGTATTTT. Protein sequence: CSASPPGLAFSTDTQYF.